These T cell receptor beta chains were read from a single sample in a study of cytomegalovirus exposure and HLA in healthy donors. Repertoires were generated with immunoSEQ multiplex PCR, while TCRdb's copy carries only in-frame clones and drops some. The data contain about 130,000 clones, about 80% of them seen just once; the ten biggest clones take up more than 3%. Sequencing used PBMCs. These receptors came from a woman aged 45-59 years in good health and CMV-seronegative. Each CDR3 is given with its conserved first and last residue. Each record gives: J gene, D gene, V gene, clone size, CDR3 DNA, CDR3 protein. The D gene is left open where the match is weak. Only some rows state a clone size, as once, few, many or a class for expanded clones.

TRBJ2-7	.	TRBV19	.	TGTGCCAGTAGAGGAGGACTCTCCTACGAGCAGTACTTC	CASRGGLSYEQYF
TRBJ1-5	.	TRBV30	.	TGTGCCTGGAGTCACAGAGACAGTTGGAGCAATCAGCCCCAGCATTTT	CAWSHRDSWSNQPQHF
TRBJ2-1	TRBD2	TRBV6-1	.	TGTGCCAGCAGTGAAACTAGCGGGAGCATAAATGAGCAGTTCTTC	CASSETSGSINEQFF
TRBJ2-3	TRBD2	TRBV7-9	.	TGTTCCAGCAGCCCAGGTTTAGCGGGAGTCTTACACACAGATACGCAGTATTTT	CSSSPGLAGVLHTDTQYF
TRBJ2-5	.	TRBV9	.	TGTGCCAGCAGCGCCAGGGAAGAGACCCAGTACTTC	CASSAREETQYF
TRBJ1-1	.	TRBV6-1	.	TGTGCCAGCAGTGATGGGGCAGGGGCGAGGACTGAAGCTTTCTTT	CASSDGAGARTEAFF
TRBJ2-1	TRBD2	TRBV27	.	TGTGCCAGCAGCATAGGGACTAGCGGCCGGAATGAGCAGTTCTTC	CASSIGTSGRNEQFF
TRBJ1-2	.	TRBV7-2	.	TGTGCCAGCAGCTTAGCAGGGGATGGCTACACCTTC	CASSLAGDGYTF
TRBJ2-1	.	TRBV30	.	TGTGCCTGGAGTGTACGCGGAACCAATGAGCAGTTCTTC	CAWSVRGTNEQFF
TRBJ2-3	TRBD2	TRBV7-8	.	TGTGCCAGCAGCTTAGCGAGGACTAGCGGGACTCCTAGCACAGATACGCAGTATTTT	CASSLARTSGTPSTDTQYF
TRBJ1-1	.	TRBV30	.	TGTGCCTGGAGTAAGTCGGAGGGCACTGAAGCTTTCTTT	CAWSKSEGTEAFF
TRBJ1-5	.	TRBV5-6	.	TGTGCCAGCAGCTTGAGTGGCGGAAATCAGCCCCAGCATTTT	CASSLSGGNQPQHF
TRBJ2-2	.	TRBV7-2	.	TGTGCCAGCAGCCCAAGGAAGACAGCCACCGGGGAGCTGTTTTTT	CASSPRKTATGELFF
TRBJ2-3	TRBD1	TRBV7-2	.	TGTGCCAGCAGCACCCGACAGGGGGGAACAGATACGCAGTATTTT	CASSTRQGGTDTQYF
TRBJ2-7	TRBD2	TRBV6-5	few	TGTGCCAGCAGGGAGACTAGCGGGGGCCTCTACGAGCAGTACTTC	CASRETSGGLYEQYF
TRBJ2-1	.	TRBV7-9	.	TGTGCCAGCAGCCCACAGGAGTACAATGAGCAGTTCTTC	CASSPQEYNEQFF
TRBJ1-5	.	TRBV27	.	TGTGCCAGCAGTTTATCAGGGTGGGGGCCTCAGCCCCAGCATTTT	CASSLSGWGPQPQHF
TRBJ2-1	TRBD2	TRBV4-3	once	TGCGCCAGCAGCCTATTAGGTCTAGCGGGAGTCGAGCAGTTCTTC	CASSLLGLAGVEQFF
TRBJ2-7	.	TRBV7-2	few	TGTGCCAGCAGCTTTCGGGTTCTGGGCTACGAGCAGTACTTC	CASSFRVLGYEQYF
TRBJ2-2	.	TRBV29-1	.	TGCAGCGTTGAACGACAGAACACCGGGGAGCTGTTTTTT	CSVERQNTGELFF
TRBJ1-5	.	TRBV30	few	TGTGCCTGGCGGGACAAGGAATTTGTGCCCCAGCATTTT	CAWRDKEFVPQHF
TRBJ1-2	.	TRBV5-1	.	TGCGCCAGCAGCGAGGACGGGGACTATGGCTACACCTTC	CASSEDGDYGYTF
TRBJ2-3	TRBD2	TRBV5-1	.	TGCGCCAGCAGTAGATCTAGCGGGAGTACAGATACGCAGTATTTT	CASSRSSGSTDTQYF
TRBJ2-4	.	TRBV28	.	TGTGCCAGCACCCTCGGGGGTGGCAAAAACATTCAGTACTTC	CASTLGGGKNIQYF
TRBJ2-7	TRBD1	TRBV27	.	TGTGCCACCTCAAGGGCGGGGACAGGGGGCTACGAGCAGTACTTC	CATSRAGTGGYEQYF
TRBJ2-1	TRBD2	TRBV11-3	.	TGTGCCAGCAGCTTAGAGGCGGGAGATAACAATGAGCAGTTCTTC	CASSLEAGDNNEQFF
TRBJ1-5	.	TRBV7-9	.	TGTTCCAGCAGCTTAGAGGGGGGGAGCAATCAGCCCCAGCATTTT	CSSSLEGGSNQPQHF
TRBJ2-3	.	TRBV5-8	.	TGTGCCAGCAGCCTTTTCCTTAGCACAGATACGCAGTATTTT	CASSLFLSTDTQYF
TRBJ1-1	.	TRBV18	.	TGTGCCAGCTCACCTACAAGGGGAACGAACACTGAAGCTTTCTTT	CASSPTRGTNTEAFF
TRBJ2-2	TRBD2	TRBV9	.	TGTGCCAGCAGCGTAGCTCCTAGCGGGATTAACACCGGGGAGCTGTTTTTT	CASSVAPSGINTGELFF
TRBJ2-5	.	TRBV30	.	TGTGCCTGGAGTGTACTAGCAGACCAAGAGACCCAGTACTTC	CAWSVLADQETQYF
TRBJ2-5	.	TRBV7-9	.	TGTGCCAGCAGCCGCACTGCGGGACAGTGGGAGACCCAGTACTTC	CASSRTAGQWETQYF
TRBJ1-1	TRBD1	TRBV19	.	TGTGCCAGTAGTGCGGACAGGAGCAACACTGAAGCTTTCTTT	CASSADRSNTEAFF
TRBJ2-7	.	TRBV28	few	TGTGCCAGCAGTGAGCGAGGGAGGGGGATCCCCTACGAGCAGTACTTC	CASSERGRGIPYEQYF
TRBJ2-2	.	TRBV5-1	.	TGCGCCAGCAGCTTGAGTGGTGGAGACACCGGGGAGCTGTTTTTT	CASSLSGGDTGELFF
TRBJ2-5	TRBD1	TRBV29-1	.	TGCAGCGTCCCCACGGACAGGGGGCAGTCGGAGACCCAGTACTTC	CSVPTDRGQSETQYF
TRBJ1-2	.	TRBV25-1	.	TGTGCCAGCAGTGAATGGAGCGATGGAAGCTATGGCTACACCTTC	CASSEWSDGSYGYTF
TRBJ2-3	TRBD2	TRBV7-8	.	TGTGCCACCGTTCAACGGGAGGAGGGCACAGATACGCAGTATTTT	CATVQREEGTDTQYF
TRBJ2-4	.	TRBV10-3	few	TGTGCCATCAGTGAGTCTCTAGCGCCGTTAGCCAAAAACATTCAGTACTTC	CAISESLAPLAKNIQYF
TRBJ2-1	.	TRBV5-6	.	TGTGCCAGCAGCTTGGACGTATCGGCGGATGAGCAGTTCTTC	CASSLDVSADEQFF
TRBJ2-5	.	TRBV5-4	.	TGTGCCATTGGAAGGGGAGAGACCCAGTACTTC	CAIGRGETQYF
TRBJ2-3	TRBD2	TRBV7-2	.	TGTGCCAGCAGCTTGGAGGGACTAGCAGATACGCAGTATTTT	CASSLEGLADTQYF
TRBJ2-7	TRBD2	TRBV19	once	TGTGCCAGTAGTATAGATCTACGGGGGGATCTTCAGTACTTC	CASSIDLRGDLQYF
TRBJ1-5	TRBD1	TRBV29-1	.	TGCAGCGTTGGAGGGACAGTGGGTCAGCCCCAGCATTTT	CSVGGTVGQPQHF
TRBJ2-7	TRBD1	TRBV13	.	TGTGCCAGCAGCTTAGGGACAGGGATTTTGTACGAGCAGTACTTC	CASSLGTGILYEQYF
TRBJ2-1	.	TRBV4-3	.	TGCGCCAGCAGCCAAGATAATAGCGGTTGGGCCTACAATGAGCAGTTCTTC	CASSQDNSGWAYNEQFF
TRBJ2-4	TRBD2	TRBV28	once	TGTGCCAGCGGAACGGGAGGGGGCAAAAACATTCAGTACTTC	CASGTGGGKNIQYF
TRBJ2-3	TRBD2	TRBV29-1	.	TGCAGCGTTGAAGACCCGGGACTAGCGGGAGGTGCAGATACGCAGTATTTT	CSVEDPGLAGGADTQYF
TRBJ2-7	.	TRBV7-2	.	TGTGCCAGCAGCTTAGCGCGGCAGGGGTCCTACGAGCAGTACTTC	CASSLARQGSYEQYF
TRBJ2-7	TRBD1	TRBV5-1	.	TGCGCCAGCAGCCCGACAGGGAGATACGAGCAGTACTTC	CASSPTGRYEQYF
TRBJ2-3	TRBD2	TRBV19	.	TGTGCCAGTAGTATTCCTCCGGCGGGAGGAAATACGCAGTATTTT	CASSIPPAGGNTQYF
TRBJ2-5	TRBD2	TRBV28	.	TGTGCCAGCAGTTACGGCCGCGGGAGCCAAGAGACCCAGTACTTC	CASSYGRGSQETQYF
TRBJ2-7	.	TRBV19	.	TGTGCCAGTAGTTCGGGGGGTGGACAGCCCTACGAGCAGTACTTC	CASSSGGGQPYEQYF
TRBJ2-2	.	TRBV9	.	TGTGCCAGCAGCCCATCTAGTGGTCTAGCAACCGGGGAGCTGTTTTTT	CASSPSSGLATGELFF
TRBJ2-4	.	TRBV10-3	.	TGTGCCATCAGTGAGTCATACTTAAACATTCAGTACTTC	CAISESYLNIQYF
TRBJ2-7	TRBD1	TRBV19	.	TGTGCCAGTAGCAACCAGGGGGCTATGTACGAGCAGTACTTC	CASSNQGAMYEQYF
TRBJ1-1	.	TRBV7-2	.	TGTGCCAGCAGCACCTTTTATGGGGGCCCTGAAGCTTTCTTT	CASSTFYGGPEAFF
TRBJ2-3	.	TRBV4-1	.	TGCGCCAGCAGCCAAGACCTTTATGGGGGGAGAGGTTTGGATACGCAGTATTTT	CASSQDLYGGRGLDTQYF
TRBJ1-2	.	TRBV28	.	TGTGCCAGCAGTTTATGGCAGGGTTCGGGCTACACCTTC	CASSLWQGSGYTF
TRBJ2-3	TRBD1	TRBV28	few	TGTGCCAGCAGTCCCCGGACAGGCCTGGGCACAGATACGCAGTATTTT	CASSPRTGLGTDTQYF